The 8 T cell receptor beta chains below were found in one sample sequenced in a study of blood T cell repertoires in COVID-19. Clones were read by immunoSEQ multiplex PCR, and TCRdb kept only the in-frame ones, dropping some. This sample yields roughly 99,000 clones, of which 79% are seen a single time; roughly 20% belongs to the top ten. The sequenced material came from peripheral blood. These receptors were obtained from a woman of 80 years or more with active or convalescent COVID-19.

In regard to this clone: An end of the junction does not agree with germline; a read error may underlie this. The CDR3 nucleotides read TGTGCCAGCAGCTTGGGGCAACAGTTAGAGACCCAGTACTTC. Its protein product is CASSLGQQLETQYF. The chain carries TRBV5-1 and TRBJ2-5; D may be TRBD1 (5 bases). Germline CDR1 and CDR2: SGHRS and YFSETQ. This CDR3 has 14 residues.

In this sample, this clone turned up a few times. The chain is built from TRBV19 and TRBJ1-2; 9 bases line up with TRBD1. The CDR3 consists of 13 residues. V gave up 3 bases and J gave up 7 bases; unmatched junction bases: 3. Germline assignment: CDR1 LNHDA and CDR2 SQIVND (reference sequence). Here the CDR3 DNA reads TGTGCCAGTAGTATCGAGGGACAGGGTGGCTACACCTTC. The encoded protein is CASSIEGQGGYTF.

The J gene is TRBJ2-7, the V gene TRBV19; D is possibly TRBD2 (6 bases). Trimming cost V 5 bases and J 4 bases, with 15 bases left between them. Germline V gene lookup returns CDR1 LNHDA and CDR2 SQIVND (reference sequence). CDR3 length: 14 amino acids. The CDR3 region has the DNA TGTGCCAGTAGTCATAGGGGAGGAGCGTACGAGCAGTACTTC. Translated: CASSHRGGAYEQYF.

The chain joins TRBV7-3 to TRBJ2-3; TRBD1 matches 10 bases. CDR1 SGHTA and CDR2 FQGTGA come from the germline V gene. Trimming took 5 bases from V and 3 from J; bases not matched to a gene: 5. This CDR3 region has 15 residues. CDR3 in DNA: TGTGCCAGCAGCCTAGACAGGGGGCGGACAGATACGCAGTATTTT. This codes for CASSLDRGRTDTQYF.

The sample holds a few counts of this clone. The genes are TRBV12-3 or TRBV12-4 and TRBJ1-5; 7 bases fit TRBD1. After removal of 6 bases from V and 10 bases from J, the junction contained 9 bases not matched to a gene. This CDR3 spans 13 amino acids. In nucleotides, the CDR3 is TGTGCCAGCAGACCCAGACAGGGCGGACCCCAGCATTTT. As protein: CASRPRQGGPQHF.

This chain links TRBV20-1 with TRBJ2-3, with 7 nucleotides matching TRBD2. Looked up from germline, CDR1 is DFQATT and CDR2 is SNEGSKA (reference sequence). With 5 bases clipped from V and 8 bases from J, the junction kept 4 bases outside the gene matches. This CDR3 has 11 amino acids. CDR3 nucleotides: TGCAGTGCTGTGGGGGGGACTACGCAGTATTTT. It codes for CSAVGGTTQYF.

This clone was found once. V and J are TRBV19 and TRBJ2-5, with 9 bases aligning to TRBD2. J gave up 3 bases and V 9 bases, and 11 bases lay outside the gene matches. CDR3 length equals 15 residues. CDR1 LNHDA and CDR2 SQIVND come from the germline V gene (reference sequence). The CDR3 sequence is CASSWAGGRKETQYF. The DNA for the CDR3 is TGTGCCAGCTCGTGGGCGGGAGGGCGAAAAGAGACCCAGTACTTC.

This chain joins TRBV19 and TRBJ2-1; 8 positions match TRBD2. Germline values: CDR1 LNHDA, CDR2 SQIVND (reference sequence). This CDR3 region has 16 residues. V dropped 5 bases and J dropped 9; count of bases not matched to a gene: 15. The CDR3 spells CASSPRWSGSFSEQFF. The CDR3 DNA sequence: TGTGCCAGTAGTCCCCGTTGGAGCGGGAGTTTCAGTGAGCAGTTCTTC.